Below are 13 T cell receptor beta chains sequenced from a single sample in a study of cytomegalovirus exposure and HLA in healthy donors. PCR primers comprised 60 Vbeta and 13 Jbeta primers. Clones were read by immunoSEQ multiplex PCR, and TCRdb kept only the in-frame ones, dropping some. Altogether 110,000 to 150,000 clones are present, around 83% being singletons, with the ten largest covering less than 1.5%. Sample: PBMCs. The source is a male donor in good health and CMV-seropositive.

Regarding this clone: The junction shows a germline mismatch at one end, possibly a read error. The V call is TRBV7-9, the J call TRBJ2-7; TRBD1 matches 7 bases. Germline V gene data show CDR1 as SEHNR and CDR2 as FQNEAQ (reference sequence). The CDR3 is 15 amino acids. The DNA of the CDR3 is TGTTCCAGCAGCGCGACAGGGATCCTCTCCTACGAGCAGTACTTC. Protein product: CSSSATGILSYEQYF.

The V gene is TRBV7-3, the J gene TRBJ2-3, with TRBD1 matching over 7 bases. With V trimmed by 5 bases and J by 1 base, 3 bases remained unmatched. CDR1 is SGHTA and CDR2 is FQGTGA in the germline V gene. The CDR3 sequence is 14 residues long. This CDR3 reads CASSRQGGTDTQYF. The CDR3 DNA reads as TGTGCCAGCAGCCGACAGGGTGGCACAGATACGCAGTATTTT.

The chain has TRBV7-9 and TRBJ1-2, with 8 bases fitting TRBD1. This CDR3 has 14 amino acids. Germline V lookup: CDR1 SEHNR, CDR2 FQNEAQ (reference sequence). With V trimmed by 4 bases and J by 2 bases, 3 bases remained unmatched. For the CDR3, the DNA is TGTGCCAGCAGCTCGGACAGGGTGAACTATGGCTACACCTTC. Its protein product is CASSSDRVNYGYTF.

This sequence joins TRBV11-1 and TRBJ2-3; TRBD2 aligns across 8 bases. Germline V gene lookup returns CDR1 SGHAT and CDR2 FQDESV (reference sequence). The CDR3 is 15 amino acids. Trimming took 3 bases from V and 3 from J; bases not matched to a gene: 5. The CDR3 is CASSFGLAKTDTQYF. As DNA, the CDR3 is TGTGCCAGCAGCTTCGGACTAGCTAAAACAGATACGCAGTATTTT. Variable domain in full (rest from reference TRBV11-1 and TRBJ2-3): EAEVAQSPRYKITEKSQAVAFWCDPISGHATLYWYRQILGQGPELLVQFQDESVVDDSQLPKDRFSAERLKGVDSTLKIQPAELGDSAMYLCASSFGLAKTDTQYFGPGTRLTVL.

This clone came up once. This chain uses TRBV6-1 with TRBJ2-1; 10 nucleotides line up with TRBD1. Germline loops: CDR1 MNHNS, CDR2 SASEGT. This CDR3 spans 15 amino acids. After removal of 8 bases from V and 7 bases from J, the junction contained 11 bases not matched to a gene. CDR3 bases: TGTGCCAGCGATACCCCGGACAGGGGGATGAATGAGCAGTTCTTC. This translates into CASDTPDRGMNEQFF.

This rearrangement joins TRBV29-1 to TRBJ2-2; tentatively, D is TRBD1 (6 bases). The CDR3 has 13 amino acids. V gave up 5 bases and J gave up 1 base, with 8 bases separating them. Germline V gene data show CDR1 as SQVTM and CDR2 as ANQGSEA. CDR3 DNA sequence: TGCAGCGTTTTAGGGGGGAACACCGGGGAGCTGTTTTTT. Residues: CSVLGGNTGELFF.

The chain is built from TRBV19 and TRBJ1-2; TRBD1 might be the D (6 bases). Germline loops: CDR1 LNHDA, CDR2 SQIVND (reference sequence). Trimming left V 1 base short and J 0 bases short, with 9 bases between. CDR3 size: 15 residues. The DNA for the CDR3 is TGTGCCAGTAGTATAGCGGACAGAACTAACTATGGCTACACCTTC. Amino acid sequence: CASSIADRTNYGYTF.

J is TRBJ1-2 and V is TRBV19, with TRBD1 matching over 7 bases. The trim removed 7 bases at V and 8 bases at J, leaving 16 bases unmatched. This CDR3 is built from 15 residues. Per germline, CDR1 LNHDA and CDR2 SQIVND (reference sequence). CDR3 coding DNA: TGTGCCAGTACCAAAACCCGACAGGGAGAAGGAGGCTACACCTTC. This encodes CASTKTRQGEGGYTF.

The chain carries TRBV4-1 and TRBJ2-1; 7 positions agree with TRBD2. V lost 0 bases to trimming and J lost 8 bases; unmatched junction nucleotides: 7. This CDR3 is 15 amino acids long. Germline loops: CDR1 MGHRA, CDR2 YSYEKL. CDR3 bases: TGCGCCAGCAGCCAAGATCCATTTGGGGGGGATGAGCAGTTCTTC. Its protein is CASSQDPFGGDEQFF.

This rearrangement joins TRBV4-1 to TRBJ2-2; 7 nucleotides agree with TRBD1. The germline V gene has CDR1 MGHRA and CDR2 YSYEKL. This CDR3 spans 17 amino acids. Trimming cost V 1 base and J 4 bases; bases outside gene matches: 9. CDR3 sequence (DNA): TGCGCCAGCAGCCAAGGGGTGAGACAGGGTACCACCGGGGAGCTGTTTTTT. This sequence encodes CASSQGVRQGTTGELFF.

This clone was counted a few times. CDR3 DNA sequence: TGTGCCAGCTCACCACCGGGCTGGCGACCCTCCTACGAGCAGTACTTC. This encodes CASSPPGWRPSYEQYF. The rearrangement uses TRBV18 and TRBJ2-7; D not certain. The CDR3 loop spans 16 amino acids. Trimming pared 0 bases from V and 0 bases from J, leaving 12 bases between. Germline assignment: CDR1 KGHSH and CDR2 LQKENI.

This chain uses TRBV7-8 with TRBJ2-2, with a tentative D call TRBD1 (6 bases). The germline V gene encodes CDR1 SGHVS and CDR2 FQNEAQ. V lost 6 bases and J lost 5, with 13 bases in between. This CDR3 contains 14 residues. CDR3 DNA: TGTGCCAGCAGTAGACAGGAGCTAACCGGGGAGCTGTTTTTT. Amino acids: CASSRQELTGELFF.

This clone has a handful of counts. The V call is TRBV5-4, the J call TRBJ1-1; D unclear. CDR1 is SGHNT, CDR2 YYREEE, per germline (reference sequence). Trimming stripped 0 bases from V and 1 base from J, with 7 bases between. The CDR3 totals 14 residues. The CDR3 DNA follows: TGTGCCAGCAGCTTGGATCCACAGAACACTGAAGCTTTCTTT. Translated, it gives CASSLDPQNTEAFF.